Included here is one TCR beta chain sequence, with context. TCRdb's table, derived via immunoSEQ multiplex PCR, lists solely in-frame clones and lacks some. The sample lists 700,000 or so clones, roughly 88% occurring once. V was clipped by 2 bases and J by 0 bases; unmatched bases: 12. This CDR3 has 19 amino acids. Germline V lookup: CDR1 MNHEY, CDR2 SMNVEV (reference sequence). The data were obtained in a study of shared T cell receptors in the human thymus. The same sample was also studied in work on human thymus T cells.

This chain links TRBV27 with TRBJ2-1; 8 bases line up with TRBD2. The sequencing sample was made of thymocytes. The clonotype comes from a girl under three years old with a congenital heart defect. The CDR3 protein is CASSLRGLVAPSSYNEQFF. DNA of the CDR3: TGTGCCAGCAGTTTACGGGGACTAGTTGCCCCTAGCTCCTACAATGAGCAGTTCTTC.